This TCR beta chain is from a study of cytomegalovirus exposure and HLA in healthy donors. Whole-study context: Of some 400 genotyped donors, 81% clustered with self-reported Caucasian donors. Notes on the study in general: Versus the roughly 690-donor mean, an Asian-associated ancestry cluster reportedly showed fewer N-insertions in a later analysis. A later analysis linked a missense variant in DCLRE1C to the trimming of TCR beta V and J genes.

Healthy individuals who donated bone marrow served as the donors. Primers included in the PCR were 60 Vbeta and 13 Jbeta primers. TCRdb's copy holds only in-frame clones and misses some; the assay was immunoSEQ multiplex PCR. The data show some 99,000 clones, with 55% to 80% seen just once and about 1.2% held by the top ten. As concerns this clone: Antigen specificity is unknown.

The TCR originated in a female donor in good health and CMV-seronegative. Material: PBMCs.

In nucleotides, the CDR3 is TGTGCCATCAGTCGACAGGGTGAGCAGTTCTTC. Translating gives CAISRQGEQFF. V usage is TRBV10-3 and J usage is TRBJ2-1; 7 bases are shared with TRBD1. This CDR3 comprises 11 residues. Trimming took 5 bases from V and 9 from J; bases not matched to a gene: 1. The germline V gene encodes CDR1 ENHRY and CDR2 SYGVKD.